Included here is one T cell receptor beta chain sequence, with context. The data were taken from a study of T cell changes during pregnancy in multiple sclerosis. The CDR3 is made up of 14 amino acids. The germline V gene encodes CDR1 SNHLY and CDR2 FYNNEI. V gave up 6 bases and J gave up 1 base, with 9 bases separating them. Here immunoSEQ multiplex PCR was the method, and the copy in TCRdb shows in-frame clones only, minus some. Among approximately 110,000 clones listed, about 93% were seen once. The rearrangement links TRBV2 to TRBJ2-2; a weak D match, TRBD1 (5 bases). This TCR was sampled from a female donor with multiple sclerosis, enrolled in a pregnancy study. Specimen: peripheral blood, collected in the third trimester of pregnancy. The CDR3 coding sequence is TGTGCCAGCAGGGGAAGGGGGAACACCGGGGAGCTGTTTTTT. Amino acids: CASRGRGNTGELFF.